The next 2 T cell receptor beta chains were all read from a single sample in a study of T cells in Graves' hyperthyroidism and ophthalmopathy. Amplification targeted TCR beta CDR3 regions from RNA transcripts. The HTBI primer set drove a first-round RT-PCR of the TCR CDR3. Each CDR3 protein gets one entry after TCRdb re-called the multiplex PCR reads with MiXCR. The sample gives under 600,000 distinct CDR3 sequences, more than 15% of which show up once; about 3.5% is in the top ten. Sequenced material: blood. The receptors shown here come from a woman in her thirties or forties with Graves' ophthalmopathy.

This clonotype was seen ten or more times. The rearrangement links TRBV2 to TRBJ1-6, with D unclear. V was shortened by 6 bases and J by 0 bases, with 9 bases between the two germline ends. Per the germline V gene, CDR1 is SNHLY and CDR2 is FYNNEI. The CDR3 is made up of 15 amino acids. The CDR3 bases are TGTGCCAGCAGACCAGACCTCTCCTATAATTCACCCCTCCACTTT. Protein sequence: CASRPDLSYNSPLHF.

This chain uses TRBV7-8 with TRBJ2-1; maybe TRBD1 (6 bases). From germline, CDR1 is SGHVS and CDR2 FQNEAQ. V lost 5 bases, J lost 10 bases, and 21 bases lay in between. The CDR3 loop spans 15 amino acids. CDR3 nucleotides: TGTGCCAGCAGCGAGACAGGCTCCGGTCGGGGAGAGCAGTTCTTC. Protein product: CASSETGSGRGEQFF.